The clone carrying this T cell receptor beta chain was counted only a few times. Its specificity is not known. The CDR3 has 12 residues. V lost 3 bases and J lost 5, with 5 bases in between. In germline, CDR1 is MGHDK, CDR2 SYGVNS. This sample was taken from a study of T cell repertoires in cytomegalovirus infection. Study overall: HLA-B-restricted CMV epitopes that are well studied, plus recently identified HLA-C-restricted ones, were used by the study. Carrying CMV and the relevant HLA type showed in public TCR beta signatures. Findings and limits, study-wide: Cumulative frequency of public TCR beta families picked out carriers of CMV plus the relevant HLA. There were HLA-C-restricted CMV-specific TCR beta clonotypes dominating the ex vivo response.

TCRdb reprocessed the reads with MiXCR, giving one entry per CDR3 protein. The sample consists of 650,000 to 900,000 distinct CDR3 sequences, 25% to 35% of them appearing once. The chain uses TRBV25-1 and TRBJ2-1; D unclear. This receptor was taken from a human donor in good health (CMV status not recorded). Some clones in this sample may be carry-over from other donors' samples. The specimen was cultured CD8+ T cells from PBMCs, collected from culture after CMV antigen stimulation. DNA for the CDR3: TGTGCCAGCAGTGATTTGAACAATGAGCAGTTCTTC. This encodes CASSDLNNEQFF.